The 22 T cell receptor beta chains below come from one sample, sequenced in a study of blood T cell repertoires in COVID-19. The table came from immunoSEQ multiplex PCR; TCRdb's copy has only in-frame clones and leaves some out. The data hold roughly 100,000 clones, with 80% to 90% observed a single time. The sequenced material came from peripheral blood. These receptors all come from a man aged 50 to 60 with acute or convalescent COVID-19.

The chain combines TRBV29-1 with TRBJ1-2; D unclear. The CDR3 spans 12 residues. The V gene lost 4 bases and the J gene lost 4 bases, with 10 bases spanning the gap. CDR1 is SQVTM and CDR2 is ANQGSEA in the germline V gene. The CDR3 is CSVGLDFYGYTF. CDR3 coding DNA: TGCAGCGTTGGCCTAGACTTCTATGGCTACACCTTC.

The chain recombines TRBV5-1 with TRBJ2-4; the D gene is possibly TRBD2 (6 bases). The V end was cut by 7 bases, the J end by 1 base, with 15 bases between. The CDR3 spans 15 residues. Germline CDR1 SGHRS, CDR2 YFSETQ. The CDR3 loop reads CASGDQEGAKNIQYF. DNA for the CDR3: TGCGCCAGCGGGGACCAGGAGGGGGCCAAAAACATTCAGTACTTC.

V usage is TRBV28 and J usage is TRBJ2-7; 8 bases are a match to TRBD2. The CDR3 extends over 15 amino acids. J lost 4 bases, V lost 1 base, and 6 bases had no gene match. The germline CDR1 and CDR2 sequences are MDHEN and SYDVKM. The DNA for the CDR3 is TGTGCCAGCAGTTTATTTGGGACTAGGAGATACGAGCAGTACTTC. This encodes CASSLFGTRRYEQYF. Full variable domain (missing parts from reference TRBV28 and TRBJ2-7): DVKVTQSSRYLVKRTGEKVFLECVQDMDHENMFWYRQDPGLGLRLIYFSYDVKMKEKGDIPEGYSVSREKKERFSLILESASTNQTSMYLCASSLFGTRRYEQYFGPGTRLTVT.

This clone showed up just a few times. This chain joins TRBV6-5 and TRBJ1-1, with D hard to call. The germline CDR1 and CDR2 sequences are MNHEY and SVGAGI. V lost 7 bases and J lost 5, with 20 bases in between. The CDR3 length is 15 residues. The CDR3 reads CASKGVTPLRTEAFF. CDR3 bases: TGTGCCAGCAAAGGAGTGACTCCCTTGAGGACTGAAGCTTTCTTT.

This chain joins TRBV4-2 and TRBJ2-3, with D hard to call. The length of the CDR3 is 14 residues. In germline, CDR1 is LGHNA, CDR2 YNFKEQ. Trimming shortened V by 1 base and J by 4 bases, and 9 bases separated the two germline ends. CDR3 region: CASSQAQASDTQYF. The CDR3 DNA reads as TGTGCCAGCAGCCAAGCCCAAGCCTCAGATACGCAGTATTTT.

There are a few counts of this clone. V gene TRBV7-2 combines with J gene TRBJ2-5; 9 bases agree with TRBD2. CDR1 and CDR2 (germline): SGHTA, FQGNSA. The CDR3 loop spans 15 amino acids. Trimming removed 1 base from V and 1 base from J; junction bases left unmatched: 1. CDR3 sequence: CASSLGSGSQETQYF. Written as DNA, the CDR3 is TGTGCCAGCAGCTTAGGTAGCGGGAGCCAAGAGACCCAGTACTTC.

This sequence joins TRBV10-2 and TRBJ2-3; 8 positions agree with TRBD2. This CDR3 has 14 residues. V lost 6 bases and J lost 1; bases outside the gene matches: 3. Looked up from germline, CDR1 is WSHSY and CDR2 is SAAADI. The CDR3 spells CASRLAGGTDTQYF. CDR3 nucleotide sequence: TGCGCCAGCAGGCTAGCGGGCGGCACAGATACGCAGTATTTT.

The chain is built from TRBV30 and TRBJ2-7, with 10 positions matching TRBD1. The germline CDR1 and CDR2 sequences are GTSNPN and SVGIG (reference sequence). The CDR3 is made up of 12 amino acids. With 3 bases clipped from V and 4 bases from J, the junction kept 0 bases outside the gene matches. The CDR3 coding sequence is TGTGCCTGGAGGGGACAGGGGTACGAGCAGTACTTC. Its translation: CAWRGQGYEQYF.

The genes are TRBV30 and TRBJ2-3; 12 positions agree with TRBD2. There are 19 residues in the CDR3. Germline values: CDR1 GTSNPN, CDR2 SVGIG (reference sequence). With V trimmed by 1 base and J by 2 bases, 13 bases remained unmatched. The CDR3 coding sequence is TGTGCCTGGAGTGGATGGTTGACTAGCGGGAGTAGTAACACAGATACGCAGTATTTT. As protein: CAWSGWLTSGSSNTDTQYF.

The chain carries TRBV10-3 and TRBJ1-5; D may be TRBD1 (6 bases). The CDR3 has 13 amino acids. The V gene's germline CDR1 is ENHRY and CDR2 SYGVKD. V was cut by 3 bases and J by 5 bases, with 8 bases left in between. This chain's CDR3 is CAISDGGHQPQHF. The CDR3 region has the DNA TGTGCCATCAGTGACGGGGGGCATCAGCCCCAGCATTTT.

This clone was seen once. The rearrangement joins TRBV19 to TRBJ2-1, with 11 bases fitting TRBD1. In germline, CDR1 is LNHDA, CDR2 SQIVND (reference sequence). The CDR3 loop spans 16 amino acids. J lost 10 bases, V lost 4 bases, and 12 bases had no gene match. The CDR3 reads CASSTSARTGGLEQFF. CDR3 DNA: TGTGCCAGTAGTACGAGCGCCCGGACAGGGGGCCTGGAGCAGTTCTTC.

This chain connects TRBV19 to TRBJ2-4, with 7 nucleotides matching TRBD1. The CDR3 is made up of 17 amino acids. With V trimmed by 6 bases and J by 0 bases, 11 bases remained unmatched. Germline CDR1 reads LNHDA; CDR2 reads SQIVND (reference sequence). CDR3 region: CASSQPRQGVAKNIQYF. The CDR3 DNA reads as TGTGCCAGTAGCCAACCCCGCCAGGGGGTAGCCAAAAACATTCAGTACTTC. The full variable domain, with the rest looked up from reference TRBV19 and TRBJ2-4, is DGGITQSPKYLFRKEGQNVTLSCEQNLNHDAMYWYRQDPGQGLRLIYYSQIVNDFQKGDIAEGYSVSREKKESFPLTVTSAQKNPTAFYLCASSQPRQGVAKNIQYFGAGTRLSVL.

The chain uses TRBV7-6 and TRBJ2-1; 9 bases map to TRBD2. The CDR3 is 18 residues long. Germline V gene sequence: CDR1 SGHVS, CDR2 FNYEAQ. V lost 4 bases and J lost 0; bases outside the gene matches: 10. For the CDR3, the DNA is TGTGCCAGCAGCTCCCCAGGGACTAGCCATCGCTCCTACAATGAGCAGTTCTTC. Translating gives CASSSPGTSHRSYNEQFF.

The J gene is TRBJ2-3, the V gene TRBV5-4; 11 bases agree with TRBD2. Looked up from germline, CDR1 is SGHNT and CDR2 is YYREEE (reference sequence). With 0 bases clipped from V and 5 bases from J, the junction kept 5 bases outside the gene matches. The CDR3 contains 16 residues. The CDR3 coding sequence is TGTGCCAGCAGCTTGGCACTAGCGGGAGTACGAGATACGCAGTATTTT. It translates to CASSLALAGVRDTQYF.

As regards this clone: Compared with germline, one end of the junction differs, possibly owing to a read error. This chain joins TRBV6-2 or TRBV6-3 and TRBJ2-7; D unresolved. The length of the CDR3 is 11 residues. CDR1 MNHEY and CDR2 SVGEGT come from the germline V gene. The CDR3 loop reads CASSSSDEQYF. The CDR3 DNA reads TGTGCCAGCAGTTCCTCCGACGAGCAGTACTTC.

Only a few counts were recorded for this clone. The chain recombines TRBV5-8 with TRBJ1-2; 8 nucleotides agree with TRBD1. This CDR3 comprises 16 residues. With V trimmed by 4 bases and J by 1 base, 9 bases remained unmatched. From germline, CDR1 is SGHTS and CDR2 YDEGEE. CDR3 nucleotides: TGTGCCAGCAGCCCGCCGGGACAGGAGAGTAACTATGGCTACACCTTC. This encodes CASSPPGQESNYGYTF.

The CDR3 DNA reads as TGCGCCAGCAGTCAACGGGGGGCGCGCCGAGAGACCCAGTACTTC. It specifies CASSQRGARRETQYF. The gene calls are TRBV23-1 and TRBJ2-5; maybe TRBD2 (7 bases). TRBV23-1 qualifies as an ORF whose function is uncertain. The CDR3 runs to 15 residues. V was trimmed by 2 bases and J by 4 bases, leaving 14 bases between them.

Regarding this clone: Other nucleotide sequences in the sample specify the same CDR3. The chain joins TRBV7-9 to TRBJ1-4; possibly TRBD1 for D (5 bases). Trimming cost V 1 base and J 5 bases, with 11 bases left between them. The CDR3 loop spans 15 amino acids. The germline V gene encodes CDR1 SEHNR and CDR2 FQNEAQ (reference sequence). CDR3 DNA: TGTGCCAGCAGCTTAGGAGACAGTCTGAATGAAAAACTGTTTTTT. This encodes CASSLGDSLNEKLFF.

V and J are TRBV9 and TRBJ2-5, with 14 positions matching TRBD2. With 6 bases clipped from V and 4 bases from J, the junction kept 14 bases outside the gene matches. CDR3 length equals 18 residues. Germline V gene data show CDR1 as SGDLS and CDR2 as YYNGEE. CDR3 bases: TGTGCCAGCACCCGCTACGAAACGGGACTAGCGGGAGTAGAGACCCAGTACTTC. It codes for CASTRYETGLAGVETQYF. Combining the CDR3 with reference TRBV9 and TRBJ2-5 gives the whole variable domain DSGVTQTPKHLITATGQRVTLRCSPRSGDLSVYWYQQSLDQGLQFLIQYYNGEERAKGNILERFSAQQFPDLHSELNLSSLELGDSALYFCASTRYETGLAGVETQYFGPGTRLLVL.

Written as DNA, the CDR3 is TGTGCCACCAGCGCGAGACAGGGGCTCACCGGGGAGCTGTTTTTT. Its translation is CATSARQGLTGELFF. The V gene is TRBV15, the J gene TRBJ2-2, with TRBD1 matching over 8 bases. The CDR3 extends over 15 amino acids. V trimming: 5 bases; J trimming: 4 bases; junction bases outside the gene matches: 6. Germline CDR1 reads LNHNV; CDR2 reads YYDKDF (reference sequence).

This chain joins TRBV18 and TRBJ1-1, with D hard to call. This CDR3 has 14 residues. CDR1 is KGHSH and CDR2 is LQKENI in the germline V gene. The V and J ends lost 4 bases and 1 base respectively, with 10 bases between them. The CDR3 DNA is TGTGCCAGCTCACTTTCGACTGAGAACACTGAAGCTTTCTTT. This codes for CASSLSTENTEAFF.

The V call is TRBV14, the J call TRBJ1-2, with D possibly being TRBD1 (6 bases). The CDR3 is made up of 13 amino acids. V lost 4 bases, J lost 8 bases, and 14 bases lay in between. Per germline, CDR1 SGHDN and CDR2 FVKESK. CDR3 residues: CASSPSAGEGYTF. CDR3 nucleotide sequence: TGTGCCAGCAGCCCATCGGCAGGGGAGGGCTACACCTTC.